These 26 T cell receptor beta chains were all obtained from the same sample, sequenced in a study of blood T cell repertoires in COVID-19. Assay: immunoSEQ multiplex PCR; the TCRdb copy retains only in-frame clones and omits some. The sample gives 250,000 to 300,000 clones, about nine tenths of which show up once; 2.3% is in the top ten. The sequenced sample consisted of PBMCs or T cells enriched from blood (not recorded which). These receptors originate from a woman in her 40s with acute COVID-19.

The V gene is TRBV4-1, the J gene TRBJ2-2; possibly TRBD2 for D (5 bases). The germline V and J ends were trimmed by 6 bases and 5 bases, with 10 bases remaining between them. Germline V gene sequence: CDR1 MGHRA, CDR2 YSYEKL. The CDR3 totals 13 residues. CDR3 bases: TGCGCCAGCAGTGAGAGGGATACCGGGGAGCTGTTTTTT. It is translated as CASSERDTGELFF.

This chain uses TRBV4-1 with TRBJ1-2; D ambiguous. The V and J ends lost 0 bases and 0 bases respectively, with 8 bases between them. Germline assignment: CDR1 MGHRA and CDR2 YSYEKL. The CDR3 has 15 amino acids. The CDR3 DNA is TGCGCCAGCAGCCAAGATTCCACTCCTAACTATGGCTACACCTTC. Protein sequence: CASSQDSTPNYGYTF.

The chain employs TRBV24-1 and TRBJ2-3; 16 nucleotides line up with TRBD2. CDR1 KGHDR and CDR2 SFDVKD come from the germline V gene. The CDR3 consists of 17 residues. After removal of 4 bases from V and 7 bases from J, the junction contained 7 bases not matched to a gene. CDR3 region: CATSDPPGLAGGNTQYF. In DNA, the CDR3 is TGTGCCACCAGTGACCCACCGGGACTAGCGGGGGGGAATACGCAGTATTTT.

The CDR3 loop is CASSFWRENNEQFF. The CDR3, as DNA: TGTGCCAGCAGCTTCTGGCGGGAGAACAATGAGCAGTTCTTC. The chain carries TRBV11-3 and TRBJ2-1; TRBD2 aligns across 7 bases. Per the germline V gene, CDR1 is SGHNT and CDR2 is YENEEA. The CDR3 sequence is 14 residues long. After removal of 3 bases from V and 5 bases from J, the junction contained 4 bases not matched to a gene.

The chain couples TRBV7-9 to TRBJ2-3; a weak D match, TRBD1 (6 bases). CDR1 and CDR2 from the germline V gene are SEHNR and FQNEAQ (reference sequence). There are 15 residues in the CDR3. The V end was cut by 8 bases, the J end by 0 bases, with 15 bases between. CDR3 amino acids: CASSHRVGSTDTQYF. CDR3 DNA sequence: TGTGCCAGCTCGCACAGGGTTGGGAGCACAGATACGCAGTATTTT. Variable domain in full (rest from reference TRBV7-9 and TRBJ2-3): DTGVSQNPRHKITKRGQNVTFRCDPISEHNRLYWYRQTLGQGPEFLTYFQNEAQLEKSRLLSDRFSAERPKGSFSTLEIQRTEQGDSAMYLCASSHRVGSTDTQYFGPGTRLTVL.

V usage is TRBV2 and J usage is TRBJ1-2; possible D gene TRBD1, 5 bases. Between the trimmed V and J ends, which lost 4 bases and 4 bases, there was a span of 10 bases. The CDR3 contains 13 residues. From germline, CDR1 is SNHLY and CDR2 FYNNEI. In nucleotides, the CDR3 is TGTGCCAGCAGTGGACAGTTCGGCTATGGCTACACCTTC. This codes for CASSGQFGYGYTF.

The gene calls are TRBV5-4 and TRBJ2-7; TRBD1 matches at 7 bases. The CDR3 totals 13 residues. Germline V lookup: CDR1 SGHNT, CDR2 YYREEE (reference sequence). V lost 7 bases and J lost 3; bases outside the gene matches: 7. The CDR3 nucleotides read TGTGCCAGCGGGAAGGACAGGTACTACGAGCAGTACTTC. Its translation is CASGKDRYYEQYF.

The genes are TRBV18 and TRBJ1-3; 11 bases are a match to TRBD1. The CDR3 runs to 15 residues. Germline-derived CDR1 and CDR2 are KGHSH and LQKENI. Trimming took 5 bases from V and 5 from J; bases not matched to a gene: 5. The CDR3 DNA reads as TGTGCCAGCTCAGAAGGACAGGGGGCCAGAAACACCATATATTTT. Translating it yields CASSEGQGARNTIYF.

V is TRBV7-2 and J is TRBJ2-5, with a possible D match to TRBD1 (6 bases). Trimming pared 5 bases from V and 4 bases from J, leaving 11 bases between. The CDR3 totals 13 residues. Germline V gene lookup returns CDR1 SGHTA and CDR2 FQGNSA. This CDR3 reads CASSGQPLETQYF. DNA of the CDR3: TGTGCCAGCAGCGGACAGCCCTTAGAGACCCAGTACTTC.

V usage is TRBV4-2 and J usage is TRBJ2-3; the match to TRBD2 covers 9 bases. The J segment lost 3 bases and the V segment lost 1 base, leaving 11 bases of the junction unmatched. The CDR3 is 18 residues long. Germline V CDR1 and CDR2: LGHNA, YNFKEQ. DNA for the CDR3: TGTGCCAGCAGCCAAGTTAGGACTAGCGTAGAGAGGACAGATACGCAGTATTTT. The encoded protein is CASSQVRTSVERTDTQYF.

CDR3 region: CASGTSGGVLTQYF. The CDR3 DNA reads as TGTGCCAGCGGGACTAGCGGGGGGGTTTTGACCCAGTACTTC. The chain carries TRBV2 and TRBJ2-5; 16 bases fit TRBD2. The CDR3 is made up of 14 amino acids. Trimming cost V 8 bases and J 7 bases; bases outside gene matches: 4. Germline V gives CDR1 SNHLY, CDR2 FYNNEI.

This chain joins TRBV30 and TRBJ2-7, with TRBD1 identical over 10 bases. The germline V gene encodes CDR1 GTSNPN and CDR2 SVGIG (reference sequence). The CDR3 contains 15 residues. The junction had 5 bases not matched to a gene; V was cut back by 0 bases and J by 3 bases. CDR3 in amino acids: CAWSVMGTGDYEQYF. DNA of the CDR3: TGTGCCTGGAGTGTAATGGGGACAGGGGACTACGAGCAGTACTTC.

The chain links TRBV4-2 to TRBJ2-7, with a tentative D call TRBD2 (5 bases). Looked up from germline, CDR1 is LGHNA and CDR2 is YNFKEQ. V was trimmed by 0 bases and J by 3 bases, leaving 12 bases between them. The CDR3 contains 15 residues. CDR3 region: CASSQDSGSLYEQYF. The CDR3 DNA follows: TGTGCCAGCAGCCAAGACTCGGGGTCCCTCTACGAGCAGTACTTC.

The gene calls are TRBV27 and TRBJ1-5; D perhaps matches TRBD1 (6 bases). The CDR3 extends over 13 amino acids. Germline V gene lookup returns CDR1 MNHEY and CDR2 SMNVEV (reference sequence). Trimming shortened V by 6 bases and J by 5 bases, and 11 bases separated the two germline ends. The CDR3 spells CASRPTGYQPQHF. CDR3 in DNA: TGTGCCAGCAGACCGACAGGTTATCAGCCCCAGCATTTT.

The genes are TRBV6-5 and TRBJ1-5; a possible D gene is TRBD1 (6 bases). V was shortened by 11 bases and J by 9 bases, with 26 bases between the two germline ends. Germline V gene lookup returns CDR1 MNHEY and CDR2 SVGAGI. This CDR3 is 15 amino acids long. CDR3 protein: CASGGARVSVGPQHF. Written as DNA, the CDR3 is TGTGCCTCGGGGGGGGCAAGGGTGTCAGTAGGGCCCCAGCATTTT.

The rearrangement links TRBV3-1 (or the pseudogene TRBV3-2) to TRBJ1-2, with 9 positions matching TRBD1. The germline CDR1 and CDR2 sequences are LGHDT and YNNKEL (reference sequence). The V and J ends lost 4 bases and 8 bases, in that order; junction bases with no gene match: 5. This CDR3 spans 13 amino acids. CDR3 in DNA: TGTGCCAGCAGCCCGGACAGGGGTAGAGGCTACACCTTC. Translating it yields CASSPDRGRGYTF.

The J gene is TRBJ1-6, the V gene TRBV15; possible D gene TRBD1, 5 bases. Trimming removed 0 bases from V and 9 bases from J, with 9 bases in between. The length of the CDR3 is 14 residues. The germline V gene encodes CDR1 LNHNV and CDR2 YYDKDF (reference sequence). CDR3 in DNA: TGTGCCACCAGCAGAGACAGGGTGGCTTCACCCCTCCACTTT. This encodes CATSRDRVASPLHF.

The V call is TRBV6-6, the J call TRBJ2-7; TRBD2 aligns across 16 bases. Losses at the gene ends were 5 bases for V and 5 bases for J; bases not matched to a gene: 12. This CDR3 region has 18 residues. From germline, CDR1 is MNHNY and CDR2 SVGAGI (reference sequence). The CDR3 reads CASSRPGLAGGRSNEQYF. As DNA, the CDR3 is TGTGCCAGCAGTCGCCCGGGACTAGCGGGAGGGAGGTCCAACGAGCAGTACTTC.

V gene TRBV27 combines with J gene TRBJ2-5; D is ambiguous. CDR3 size: 13 residues. The germline V gene encodes CDR1 MNHEY and CDR2 SMNVEV (reference sequence). Trimming stripped 5 bases from V and 5 bases from J, with 12 bases between. The CDR3 DNA sequence: TGTGCCAGCAGTACCGAGCGTGGGGAGACCCAGTACTTC. It encodes CASSTERGETQYF.

CDR3 in DNA: TGTGCCAGCAGGGGACCACAGGGGTCTGAAGCTTTCTTT. It codes for CASRGPQGSEAFF. V usage is TRBV28 and J usage is TRBJ1-1, with 7 bases fitting TRBD1. V was clipped by 6 bases and J by 6 bases; unmatched bases: 7. Germline lookup yields CDR1 MDHEN and CDR2 SYDVKM. CDR3 length: 13 amino acids.

V usage is TRBV4-1 and J usage is TRBJ2-3; D not certain. CDR3 length equals 13 residues. Looked up from germline, CDR1 is MGHRA and CDR2 is YSYEKL. Trimming took off 1 base at V and 5 bases at J, with 7 bases between the two ends. The CDR3 sequence: CASSQAEQDTQYF. CDR3 DNA: TGCGCCAGCAGCCAAGCTGAGCAAGATACGCAGTATTTT.

The chain carries TRBV2 and TRBJ2-1, with TRBD1 identical over 11 bases. Looked up from germline, CDR1 is SNHLY and CDR2 is FYNNEI. The CDR3 loop spans 17 amino acids. V trimming: 3 bases; J trimming: 7 bases; junction bases outside the gene matches: 11. CDR3 sequence reads: CASSDPGQGGSRNEQFF. The CDR3 DNA is TGTGCCAGCAGTGACCCGGGACAGGGGGGGTCCCGAAATGAGCAGTTCTTC.

This chain connects TRBV4-3 to TRBJ2-2, with TRBD1 matching over 9 bases. CDR1 is LGHNA, CDR2 YSLEER, per germline. CDR3 size: 18 residues. The J segment lost 3 bases and the V segment lost 0 bases, leaving 8 bases of the junction unmatched. The CDR3 sequence is CASSQELHRGPDTGELFF. CDR3 DNA sequence: TGCGCCAGCAGCCAAGAGTTACACAGGGGGCCTGACACCGGGGAGCTGTTTTTT.

This chain uses TRBV7-2 with TRBJ1-1, with 7 bases fitting TRBD1. In germline, CDR1 is SGHTA, CDR2 FQGNSA. V lost 6 bases, J lost 7 bases, and 11 bases stayed unmatched. The CDR3 length is 14 residues. The DNA for the CDR3 is TGTGCCAGCAGGGTTACAGGGGCGGCGGGTGAAGCTTTCTTT. Amino acid sequence: CASRVTGAAGEAFF.

The chain carries TRBV29-1 and TRBJ1-1; 9 bases map to TRBD1. The CDR3 is made up of 14 amino acids. Germline-derived CDR1 and CDR2 are SQVTM and ANQGSEA. J lost 0 bases, V lost 7 bases, and 6 bases had no gene match. CDR3 residues: CSALDRGMNTEAFF. For the CDR3, the DNA is TGCAGCGCCCTGGACAGGGGTATGAACACTGAAGCTTTCTTT.

The CDR3 region has the DNA TGTGCCAGCAGCTCGCGGGGGATGCAAGAGACCCAGTACTTC. It codes for CASSSRGMQETQYF. The chain joins TRBV13 to TRBJ2-5; TRBD2 aligns across 7 bases. The trim removed 4 bases at V and 2 bases at J, leaving 4 bases unmatched. CDR3 length: 14 amino acids. Germline assignment: CDR1 PRHDT and CDR2 FYEKMQ (reference sequence).